The clone carrying this T cell receptor beta chain was counted ten times or more. The antigen remains undetermined. V lost 6 bases, J lost 2 bases, and 18 bases lay in between. CDR1 is MGHDK, CDR2 SYGVNS, per germline. This CDR3 is 16 amino acids long. The entry originates in a study of T-cell reconstitution after alpha-beta-depleted transplantation in children. General study points: About two months after transplant, alpha-beta T cells reportedly came from several hundred expanded graft clones. In some patients, recipient T cells and intrathymic progenitors surviving conditioning explained high day-60 diversity. Fresh T-cell production supplied most of the T-cell counts and diversity seen one year after transplant.

For TCRbeta, the library was prepared with unique molecular identifiers. TCRdb re-called the PCR reads with MiXCR, one entry per CDR3 protein. The sample has about 150,000 distinct CDR3 sequences, more than 8% seen once. This receptor was taken from a female patient aged 2-9 years who had a stem cell transplant for congenital amegakaryocytic thrombocytopenia, so the T cells may come from the graft donor. This chain uses TRBV25-1 with TRBJ2-3; D is ambiguous. This specimen consisted of PBMCs, mostly from graft donor cells, obtained 180 days after TCRalphabeta/CD19-depleted stem cell transplant. The CDR3: CASRSRTRKLTDTQYF. The CDR3 DNA reads TGTGCCAGCAGATCGCGAACACGGAAACTCACAGATACGCAGTATTTT.